These 14 T cell receptor beta chains came from one sample sequenced in a study of blood T cell repertoires in COVID-19. Only in-frame clones appear in the TCRdb table, and some are missing; sequencing was by immunoSEQ multiplex PCR. The sample includes some 190,000 clones, 80% of them seen just once. The sample consisted of peripheral blood. All receptors derive from a man in his sixties with acute or convalescent COVID-19.

This sequence joins TRBV18 and TRBJ1-2; no clear D. Germline V gives CDR1 KGHSH, CDR2 LQKENI. CDR3 size: 15 residues. Deletions cut 2 bases from V and 8 bases from J, with 18 bases between. CDR3 residues: CASSPTEQLERGYTF. DNA of the CDR3: TGTGCCAGCTCACCAACAGAACAACTCGAACGAGGCTACACCTTC.

The chain is built from TRBV6-5 and TRBJ2-7, with D possibly being TRBD2 (7 bases). Trimming cost V 0 bases and J 4 bases, with 16 bases left between them. CDR1 MNHEY and CDR2 SVGAGI come from the germline V gene. The CDR3 is made up of 16 amino acids. The DNA of the CDR3 is TGTGCCAGCAGTTACTCGACGGGGGGCCTCCTTTACGAGCAGTACTTC. Translating it yields CASSYSTGGLLYEQYF.

The DNA for the CDR3 is TGCGCCAGTGGGGACAGCTCCTACGAGCAGTACTTC. It translates to CASGDSSYEQYF. The chain carries TRBV5-1 and TRBJ2-7, with 7 positions matching TRBD1. CDR1 and CDR2 (germline): SGHRS, YFSETQ. V lost 8 bases, J lost 0 bases, and 2 bases stayed unmatched. The CDR3 runs 12 residues.

This rearrangement joins TRBV30 to TRBJ1-3, with D hard to call. Trimming stripped 2 bases from V and 0 bases from J, with 8 bases between. This CDR3 is built from 14 residues. Germline V gene sequence: CDR1 GTSNPN, CDR2 SVGIG (reference sequence). The CDR3 spells CAWSTGFSGNTIYF. The DNA for the CDR3 is TGTGCCTGGAGTACGGGATTCTCTGGAAACACCATATATTTT.

The rearrangement joins TRBV5-1 to TRBJ2-2; 9 bases match TRBD1. Trimming removed 4 bases from V and 7 bases from J; junction bases left unmatched: 5. CDR1 and CDR2 from the germline V gene are SGHRS and YFSETQ. The CDR3 has 14 amino acids. CDR3: CASSVQGAGGELFF. In nucleotides, the CDR3 is TGCGCCAGCAGCGTACAGGGGGCTGGCGGGGAGCTGTTTTTT.

The rearrangement links TRBV6-2 or TRBV6-3 to TRBJ2-4, with D possibly TRBD2 on 6 matching bases. CDR1 and CDR2 (germline): MNHEY, SVGEGT. This CDR3 region has 17 residues. Trimming left V 2 bases short and J 0 bases short, with 14 bases between. The CDR3 reads CASSYQGLNLAKNIQYF. CDR3 DNA sequence: TGTGCCAGCAGTTACCAGGGACTGAATTTAGCCAAAAACATTCAGTACTTC.

The rearrangement links TRBV6-1 to TRBJ2-1; TRBD2 matches at 8 bases. The CDR3 totals 15 residues. Per the germline V gene, CDR1 is MNHNS and CDR2 is SASEGT. V lost 0 bases to trimming and J lost 8 bases; unmatched junction nucleotides: 6. CDR3 sequence: CASSEAGGGLDEQFF. CDR3 DNA sequence: TGTGCCAGCAGTGAAGCGGGCGGGGGGTTGGATGAGCAGTTCTTC.

The chain recombines TRBV2 with TRBJ2-5; the D gene is possibly TRBD1 (6 bases). CDR3 size: 16 residues. Germline assignment: CDR1 SNHLY and CDR2 FYNNEI. Trimming took off 1 base at V and 2 bases at J, with 14 bases between the two ends. Written as DNA, the CDR3 is TGTGCCAGCAGTGAAGGGTGGGACATCCCTCAAGAGACCCAGTACTTC. Translated, it gives CASSEGWDIPQETQYF.

The V gene is TRBV7-3, the J gene TRBJ2-5; 11 bases agree with TRBD2. Germline V gene lookup returns CDR1 SGHTA and CDR2 FQGTGA. The CDR3 is made up of 17 amino acids. With 2 bases clipped from V and 4 bases from J, the junction kept 9 bases outside the gene matches. This chain's CDR3 is CASSLGLAGGRGETQYF. The CDR3, as DNA: TGTGCCAGCAGCTTAGGGCTAGCGGGAGGCCGGGGAGAGACCCAGTACTTC.

The V call is TRBV5-6, the J call TRBJ1-3, with D possibly being TRBD1 (5 bases). The length of the CDR3 is 14 residues. V gave up 2 bases and J gave up 8 bases, with 14 bases separating them. From germline, CDR1 is SGHDT and CDR2 YYEEEE. The CDR3 sequence: CASSFGTRDHTIYF. CDR3 nucleotide sequence: TGTGCCAGCAGCTTTGGCACCAGGGATCACACCATATATTTT.

V and J are TRBV2 and TRBJ2-1, with 7 bases that match TRBD2. The CDR3 is made up of 14 amino acids. Germline loops: CDR1 SNHLY, CDR2 FYNNEI. V was pared by 10 bases and J by 3 bases, with 9 bases of the junction left unmatched. CDR3 loop: CAMVREYGYNEQFF. The CDR3 DNA reads TGTGCCATGGTGCGGGAGTATGGCTACAATGAGCAGTTCTTC.

J is TRBJ1-1 and V is TRBV5-1, with no clear D. Looked up from germline, CDR1 is SGHRS and CDR2 is YFSETQ. This CDR3 spans 14 amino acids. V gave up 8 bases and J gave up 0 bases, with 14 bases separating them. In DNA, the CDR3 is TGCGCCAGTACTCCGGGAACTATGAACACTGAAGCTTTCTTT. Translated, it gives CASTPGTMNTEAFF.

This sequence joins TRBV9 and TRBJ2-5; D unresolved. Germline assignment: CDR1 SGDLS and CDR2 YYNGEE. This CDR3 has 13 residues. Between the trimmed V and J ends, which lost 3 bases and 1 base, there was a span of 7 bases. CDR3 nucleotides: TGTGCCAGCAGCGCAGGTCCCCAAGAGACCCAGTACTTC. Its protein product is CASSAGPQETQYF.

This clone was observed once. The chain recombines TRBV6-5 with TRBJ2-7, with a weak D call TRBD2 (6 bases). This CDR3 comprises 14 residues. Germline CDR1 and CDR2: MNHEY and SVGAGI. The V end lost 6 bases, the J end lost 2 bases, and 14 bases lay between the germline ends. This CDR3 is CASRPEGRAYEQYF. CDR3 DNA: TGTGCCAGCAGGCCGGAGGGACGGGCCTACGAGCAGTACTTC.